The 25 T cell receptor beta chains reported below all come from one sample, sequenced in a study of blood T cells in healthy people across ages. Alongside a J-beta primer mix, a sample-barcoded 5' primer served in a second PCR lasting 7 to 11 cycles. From the 5' RACE reads, TCRdb called clonotypes with MiXCR, one entry per CDR3 protein. The data hold 1.5 million to 2 million distinct CDR3 sequences, with roughly 27% observed a single time. The source material was blood. The source of these receptors is a woman aged 25 to 39 in good health.

Only a few counts were recorded for this clonotype. The rearrangement uses TRBV7-8 and TRBJ1-1; TRBD1 aligns across 8 bases. V was pared by 5 bases and J by 10 bases, with 9 bases of the junction left unmatched. Germline values: CDR1 SGHVS, CDR2 FQNEAQ. This CDR3 spans 13 amino acids. The CDR3 loop reads CASSPTGEIGAFF. For the CDR3, the DNA is TGTGCCAGCAGCCCGACAGGGGAAATTGGAGCTTTCTTT. Complete variable domain (other parts from reference TRBV7-8 and TRBJ1-1): GAGVSQSPRYKVAKRGQDVALRCDPISGHVSLFWYQQALGQGPEFLTYFQNEAQLDKSGLPSDRFFAERPEGSVSTLKIQRTQQEDSAVYLCASSPTGEIGAFFGQGTRLTVV.

This clonotype came up a few times. The rearrangement joins TRBV6-5 to TRBJ1-6; 10 positions agree with TRBD1. Per the germline V gene, CDR1 is MNHEY and CDR2 is SVGAGI. The length of the CDR3 is 14 residues. After removal of 6 bases from V and 9 bases from J, the junction contained 5 bases not matched to a gene. The CDR3 sequence: CASSMRDRGSPLHF. CDR3 nucleotides: TGTGCCAGCAGCATGCGGGACAGGGGTTCACCCCTCCACTTT.

Ten or more counts support this clonotype. The chain couples TRBV20-1 to TRBJ2-7, with 9 nucleotides matching TRBD2. The CDR3 extends over 14 amino acids. V lost 3 bases to trimming and J lost 3 bases; unmatched junction nucleotides: 6. Per germline, CDR1 DFQATT and CDR2 SNEGSKA (reference sequence). The CDR3, as DNA: TGCAGTGCTAGGCCCAGCGGGGGGATCTACGAGCAGTACTTC. It codes for CSARPSGGIYEQYF.

This clonotype was picked up a small number of times. The chain has TRBV7-2 and TRBJ1-5; 7 bases agree with TRBD1. V gave up 0 bases and J gave up 4 bases; unmatched junction bases: 9. This CDR3 region has 17 residues. Germline-derived CDR1 and CDR2 are SGHTA and FQGNSA. The chain's CDR3 is CASSLAGEGQINQPQHF. The CDR3 coding sequence is TGTGCCAGCAGCTTAGCTGGAGAGGGACAGATAAATCAGCCCCAGCATTTT.

In this sample, this clonotype turned up a few times. Relative to the germline gene, one junction end is altered; a read error may explain this. The V call is TRBV5-5, the J call TRBJ1-5; D call uncertain. The CDR3 consists of 15 residues. Germline-derived CDR1 and CDR2 are SGHKS and YYEKEE (reference sequence). CDR3 DNA: TGTGCCAGTAGCTTGGGCCAGAATAGCAATCAGCCCCAGCATTTT. Its translation is CASSLGQNSNQPQHF. Drawing the rest from reference TRBV5-5 and TRBJ1-5, the complete variable domain is DAGVTQSPTHLIKTRGQQVTLRCSPISGHKSVSWYQQVLGQGPQFIFQYYEKEERGRGNFPDRFSARQFPNYSSELNVNALLLGDSALYLCASSLGQNSNQPQHFGDGTRLSIL.

There are a few counts of this clonotype. This rearrangement joins TRBV28 to TRBJ2-1, with D perhaps matching TRBD1 or TRBD2 (5 bases each). The CDR3 sequence is 17 residues long. Germline V CDR1 and CDR2: MDHEN, SYDVKM. Trimming removed 6 bases at V and 2 bases at J, with 20 bases between. CDR3: CASSEGTQERTYNEQFF. The CDR3 nucleotides are TGTGCCAGCAGCGAGGGGACCCAGGAAAGGACCTACAATGAGCAGTTCTTC.

This chain links TRBV29-1 with TRBJ1-1; D perhaps matches TRBD1 (5 bases). CDR3 size: 13 residues. The germline gives CDR1 SQVTM, CDR2 ANQGSEA. Between the trimmed V and J ends, which lost 6 bases and 4 bases, there was a span of 15 bases. The CDR3 is CSVLGRGGTEAFF. In nucleotides, the CDR3 is TGCAGCGTGCTGGGACGGGGGGGCACTGAAGCTTTCTTT.

The genes are TRBV3-1 and TRBJ1-2; TRBD1 matches at 8 bases. The CDR3 is 15 residues long. Trimming removed 3 bases from V and 4 bases from J; junction bases left unmatched: 7. Looked up from germline, CDR1 is LGHDT and CDR2 is YNNKEL (reference sequence). CDR3 sequence (DNA): TGTGCCAGCAGCCAGTGGGACAGGAGGGGCTATGGCTACACCTTC. The encoded protein is CASSQWDRRGYGYTF.

The chain employs TRBV2 and TRBJ1-5; TRBD1 aligns across 9 bases. After removal of 6 bases from V and 5 bases from J, the junction contained 8 bases not matched to a gene. This CDR3 region has 15 residues. Germline CDR1 SNHLY, CDR2 FYNNEI. The CDR3 region is CASRTDRGSHQPQHF. The CDR3 DNA reads as TGTGCCAGCAGGACCGACAGGGGGTCACATCAGCCCCAGCATTTT.

At least ten counts were recorded for this clonotype. This sequence joins TRBV6-5 and TRBJ1-5; possible D gene TRBD1, 5 bases. Germline assignment: CDR1 MNHEY and CDR2 SVGAGI. The CDR3 sequence is 15 residues long. V was cut by 0 bases and J by 1 base, with 7 bases left in between. CDR3 DNA sequence: TGTGCCAGCAGTTACTCGAGGGACAGCAATCAGCCCCAGCATTTT. Translated: CASSYSRDSNQPQHF.

In this sample, this clonotype turned up a few times. The chain carries TRBV2 and TRBJ1-4; D ambiguous. Germline assignment: CDR1 SNHLY and CDR2 FYNNEI. The CDR3 is 15 residues long. The germline V and J ends were trimmed by 7 bases and 3 bases, with 15 bases remaining between them. CDR3 coding DNA: TGTGCCAGCAAAGGGAACGGCGGAGCTAATGAAAAACTGTTTTTT. It is translated as CASKGNGGANEKLFF.

The chain has TRBV6-1 and TRBJ2-3, with 9 bases lining up with TRBD2. The V segment lost 2 bases and the J segment 0 bases; nucleotides outside the gene matches: 3. CDR3 length equals 16 residues. Germline V gene sequence: CDR1 MNHNS, CDR2 SASEGT. The chain's CDR3 is CASSEMLAGSTDTQYF. The CDR3 bases are TGTGCCAGCAGTGAAATGCTAGCGGGGAGCACAGATACGCAGTATTTT.

The rearrangement uses TRBV4-3 and TRBJ2-1; D unclear. The CDR3 loop spans 15 amino acids. Trimming removed 0 bases at V and 4 bases at J, with 10 bases between. Germline CDR1 reads LGHNA; CDR2 reads YSLEER. The CDR3 region is CASSQEKSEYNEQFF. Written as DNA, the CDR3 is TGCGCCAGCAGCCAAGAAAAAAGCGAATACAATGAGCAGTTCTTC.

This clonotype has a count of ten or more. This chain links TRBV7-9 with TRBJ2-1; TRBD2 aligns across 8 bases. Germline trimming cut 7 bases from V and 2 bases from J; bases unmatched to any gene: 10. This CDR3 region has 16 residues. Per germline, CDR1 SEHNR and CDR2 FQNEAQ (reference sequence). The DNA for the CDR3 is TGTGCCAGCACCAGGCGGGAGGTAACCACCTACAATGAGCAGTTCTTC. This translates into CASTRREVTTYNEQFF.

This clonotype was seen more than once but under ten times. The chain recombines TRBV7-6 with TRBJ2-7; TRBD2 matches at 10 bases. The CDR3 spans 15 residues. In germline, CDR1 is SGHVS, CDR2 FNYEAQ. J gave up 5 bases and V 1 base, and 5 bases lay outside the gene matches. This chain's CDR3 is CASSLGIAGGDEQYF. The CDR3 nucleotides are TGTGCCAGCAGCTTAGGAATAGCGGGAGGAGACGAGCAGTACTTC.

V gene TRBV3-1 combines with J gene TRBJ2-1; D might be TRBD2 (5 bases). The V end lost 1 base, the J end lost 8 bases, and 9 bases lay between the germline ends. Germline CDR1 is LGHDT and CDR2 is YNNKEL (reference sequence). The CDR3 spans 13 residues. The DNA for the CDR3 is TGTGCCAGCAGCCAAGGGACTGGCTATGAGCAGTTCTTC. Encoded protein: CASSQGTGYEQFF.

Only a few counts were recorded for this clonotype. The gene calls are TRBV28 and TRBJ2-7; 7 nucleotides agree with TRBD1. V shed 5 bases and J 2 bases; nucleotides not matched to a gene: 9. CDR1 and CDR2 from the germline V gene are MDHEN and SYDVKM. The CDR3 extends over 15 amino acids. The CDR3 bases are TGTGCCAGCAGTCCCTCGGGACAGTCAACCTACGAGCAGTACTTC. Residues: CASSPSGQSTYEQYF.

The rearrangement joins TRBV20-1 to TRBJ1-3; D unclear. CDR3 size: 14 residues. Trimming took off 3 bases at V and 0 bases at J, with 9 bases between the two ends. Germline V gene lookup returns CDR1 DFQATT and CDR2 SNEGSKA (reference sequence). CDR3 in DNA: TGCAGTGCTAGGGTCCCTTCCTCTGGAAACACCATATATTTT. Amino acids: CSARVPSSGNTIYF.

V and J are TRBV5-1 and TRBJ2-5; 10 bases map to TRBD1. This CDR3 spans 15 amino acids. The V and J ends lost 4 bases and 3 bases, in that order; junction bases with no gene match: 6. Looked up from germline, CDR1 is SGHRS and CDR2 is YFSETQ. The CDR3 is CASSVGTGAEETQYF. CDR3 nucleotides: TGCGCCAGCAGCGTGGGGACAGGGGCGGAAGAGACCCAGTACTTC.

This rearrangement joins TRBV28 to TRBJ2-7; 9 nucleotides align to TRBD2. After removal of 11 bases from V and 5 bases from J, the junction contained 10 bases not matched to a gene. The CDR3 is 13 residues long. Germline V gene lookup returns CDR1 MDHEN and CDR2 SYDVKM. The CDR3 loop reads CALQASGDHEQYF. The CDR3 DNA reads TGTGCCTTGCAGGCTAGCGGGGACCACGAGCAGTACTTC.

This clonotype was observed a few times. J is TRBJ2-7 and V is TRBV28; 9 bases align to TRBD1. The CDR3 runs 14 residues. After removal of 5 bases from V and 2 bases from J, the junction contained 4 bases not matched to a gene. Per the germline V gene, CDR1 is MDHEN and CDR2 is SYDVKM. The CDR3 loop is CASSIRDRAYEQYF. CDR3 coding DNA: TGTGCCAGCAGTATCCGGGACAGGGCCTACGAGCAGTACTTC.

There are many counts of this clonotype. The chain recombines TRBV9 with TRBJ2-7; no firm D call. The CDR3 runs 14 residues. The V end lost 3 bases, the J end lost 2 bases, and 12 bases lay between the germline ends. The germline V gene encodes CDR1 SGDLS and CDR2 YYNGEE. The CDR3 nucleotides are TGTGCCAGCAGCGCTTACTTGGGAACCTACGAGCAGTACTTC. Its translation: CASSAYLGTYEQYF. Full variable domain (remainder filled in from reference TRBV9 and TRBJ2-7): DSGVTQTPKHLITATGQRVTLRCSPRSGDLSVYWYQQSLDQGLQFLIQYYNGEERAKGNILERFSAQQFPDLHSELNLSSLELGDSALYFCASSAYLGTYEQYFGPGTRLTVT.

There are many counts of this clonotype. The genes are TRBV29-1 and TRBJ2-7, with TRBD1 matching 11 bases. V lost 6 bases and J lost 3; bases outside the gene matches: 7. The CDR3 has 14 amino acids. Germline CDR1 reads SQVTM; CDR2 reads ANQGSEA. The CDR3 bases are TGCAGCGTCCTGGCCGGGACAGGGGGCTACGAGCAGTACTTC. This encodes CSVLAGTGGYEQYF.

V is TRBV20-1 and J is TRBJ2-5; either TRBD1 or TRBD2 may fit D (6 bases each). The CDR3 totals 13 residues. From germline, CDR1 is DFQATT and CDR2 SNEGSKA (reference sequence). Between the trimmed V and J ends, which lost 5 bases and 3 bases, there was a span of 13 bases. CDR3 coding DNA: TGCAGTGCTCCGCGGGACATTGAAGAGACCCAGTACTTC. Translating it yields CSAPRDIEETQYF.

The J gene is TRBJ2-5, the V gene TRBV7-2; the match to TRBD2 covers 10 bases. The germline CDR1 and CDR2 sequences are SGHTA and FQGNSA. After removal of 6 bases from V and 3 bases from J, the junction contained 7 bases not matched to a gene. CDR3 length: 15 amino acids. The CDR3 DNA follows: TGTGCCAGCAGACCATATCTAGCGGGAGAAGAGACCCAGTACTTC. It is translated as CASRPYLAGEETQYF. Drawing the rest from reference TRBV7-2 and TRBJ2-5, the complete variable domain is GAGVSQSPSNKVTEKGKDVELRCDPISGHTALYWYRQSLGQGLEFLIYFQGNSAPDKSGLPSDRFSAERTGGSVSTLTIQRTQQEDSAVYLCASRPYLAGEETQYFGPGTRLLVL.